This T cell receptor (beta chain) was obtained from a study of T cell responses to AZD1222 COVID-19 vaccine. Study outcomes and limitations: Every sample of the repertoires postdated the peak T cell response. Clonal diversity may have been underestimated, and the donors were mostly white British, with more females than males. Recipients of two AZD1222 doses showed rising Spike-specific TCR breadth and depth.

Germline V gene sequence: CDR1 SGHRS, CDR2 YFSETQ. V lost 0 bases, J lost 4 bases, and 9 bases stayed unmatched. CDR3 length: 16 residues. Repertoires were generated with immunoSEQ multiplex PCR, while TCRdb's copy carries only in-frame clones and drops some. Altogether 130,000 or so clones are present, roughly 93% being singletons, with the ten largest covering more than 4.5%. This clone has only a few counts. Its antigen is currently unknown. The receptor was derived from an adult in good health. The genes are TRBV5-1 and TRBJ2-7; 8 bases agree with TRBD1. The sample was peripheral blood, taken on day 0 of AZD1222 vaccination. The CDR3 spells CASSLASGTGIYEQYF. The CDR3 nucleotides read TGCGCCAGCAGCTTGGCCTCAGGGACAGGCATATACGAGCAGTACTTC.